What follows describes a single T cell receptor beta chain. This entry belongs to a study of blood T cell repertoires in COVID-19. As for the study in general: Samples of COVID-19 (acute and convalescent) were obtained from the United States, Italy and Spain.

The CDR3 contains 16 residues. The germline gives CDR1 MDHEN, CDR2 SYDVKM. V lost 4 bases and J lost 0, with 12 bases in between. In the study's own analysis: Cell counts per sample came from amplifying reference gene primers. Profiling relied on immunoSEQ multiplex PCR, and the TCRdb table lists in-frame clones only, not all of them. V and J calls and clone size are copied from that table; D and trimming were computed from the DNA. The profile covers 200,000 or so clones, with around nine tenths appearing a single time and roughly 2.5% taken by the ten largest. This clonotype was obtained from an older woman with acute or convalescent COVID-19. The chain combines TRBV28 with TRBJ1-4, with D uncertain. Sequences were obtained from peripheral blood. The CDR3 DNA sequence: TGTGCCAGCAGTTCCCTATTGGGCACAACTAATGAAAAACTGTTTTTT. It specifies CASSSLLGTTNEKLFF.